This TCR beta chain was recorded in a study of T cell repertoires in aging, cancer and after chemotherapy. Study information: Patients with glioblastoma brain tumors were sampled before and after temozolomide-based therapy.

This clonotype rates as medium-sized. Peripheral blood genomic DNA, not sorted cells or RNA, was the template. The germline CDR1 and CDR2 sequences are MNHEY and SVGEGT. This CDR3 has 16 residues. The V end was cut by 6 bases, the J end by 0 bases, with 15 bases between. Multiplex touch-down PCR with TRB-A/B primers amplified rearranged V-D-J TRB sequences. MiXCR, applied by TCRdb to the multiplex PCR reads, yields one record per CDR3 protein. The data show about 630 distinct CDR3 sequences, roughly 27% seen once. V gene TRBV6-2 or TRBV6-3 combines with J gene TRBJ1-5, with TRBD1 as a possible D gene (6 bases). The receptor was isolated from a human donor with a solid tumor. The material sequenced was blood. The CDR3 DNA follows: TGTGCCAGCAGCGCCTCCGGGACAAATAGCAATCAGCCCCAGCATTTT. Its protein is CASSASGTNSNQPQHF.